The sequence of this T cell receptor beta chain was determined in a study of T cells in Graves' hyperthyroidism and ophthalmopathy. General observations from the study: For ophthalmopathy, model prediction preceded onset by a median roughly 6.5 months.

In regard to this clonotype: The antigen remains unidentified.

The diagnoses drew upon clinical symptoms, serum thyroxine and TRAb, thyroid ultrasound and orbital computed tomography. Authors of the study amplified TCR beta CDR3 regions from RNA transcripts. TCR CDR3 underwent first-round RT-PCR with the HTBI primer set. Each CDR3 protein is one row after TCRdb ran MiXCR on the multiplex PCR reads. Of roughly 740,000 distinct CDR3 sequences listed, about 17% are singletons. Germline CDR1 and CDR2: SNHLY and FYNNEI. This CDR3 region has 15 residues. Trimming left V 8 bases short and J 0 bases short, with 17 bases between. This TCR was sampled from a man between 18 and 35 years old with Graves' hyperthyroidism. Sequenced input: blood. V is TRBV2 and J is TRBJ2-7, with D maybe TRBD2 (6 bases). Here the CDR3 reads CASSPRGKPSYEQYF. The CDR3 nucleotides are TGTGCCAGCTCACCACGGGGGAAACCCTCCTACGAGCAGTACTTC.